The 30 T cell receptor beta chains below were found in one sample sequenced in a study of identical twins. TCRdb passed the 5' RACE reads through MiXCR, listing each CDR3 protein once. This table holds under 800,000 distinct CDR3 sequences, about 20% found once. This sample also appeared in a second study, on T cells expressing NK-cell markers.

The material sequenced was PBMCs. The receptors here all came from a woman aged 18-35 years in good health.

The V call is TRBV15, the J call TRBJ2-3, with a possible D match to TRBD1 (6 bases). The CDR3 has 14 amino acids. V lost 9 bases, J lost 2 bases, and 15 bases lay in between. Germline-derived CDR1 and CDR2 are LNHNV and YYDKDF (reference sequence). DNA for the CDR3: TGTGCCACTCGGTGGGGGCATGACACAGATACGCAGTATTTT. Protein product: CATRWGHDTDTQYF.

This clonotype was seen ten or more times. The rearrangement links TRBV10-3 to TRBJ2-2, with D perhaps matching TRBD2 (6 bases). This CDR3 spans 15 amino acids. V lost 6 bases and J 0 bases, leaving 11 bases between the germline ends. CDR1 is ENHRY, CDR2 SYGVKD, per germline. CDR3 protein: CAIRASESNTGELFF. CDR3 in DNA: TGTGCCATCAGGGCTAGCGAATCGAACACCGGGGAGCTGTTTTTT.

This clonotype was detected many times. The rearrangement uses TRBV25-1 and TRBJ2-1; 11 nucleotides align to TRBD2. Germline V CDR1 and CDR2: MGHDK, SYGVNS. Losses at the gene ends were 6 bases for V and 7 bases for J; bases not matched to a gene: 8. There are 15 residues in the CDR3. For the CDR3, the DNA is TGTGCCAGCAGGCAACTAGCGGGAGTAGGTAATGAGCAGTTCTTC. Translation: CASRQLAGVGNEQFF. The full variable domain, with the rest looked up from reference TRBV25-1 and TRBJ2-1, is EADIYQTPRYLVIGTGKKITLECSQTMGHDKMYWYQQDPGMELHLIHYSYGVNSTEKGDLSSESTVSRIRTEHFPLTLESARPSHTSQYLCASRQLAGVGNEQFFGPGTRLTVL.

J is TRBJ2-7 and V is TRBV7-9; TRBD2 agrees at 8 bases. CDR1 SEHNR and CDR2 FQNEAQ come from the germline V gene (reference sequence). Trimming took 0 bases from V and 5 from J; bases not matched to a gene: 12. The CDR3 consists of 17 residues. The CDR3 loop reads CASSLALSSGGYHEQYF. For the CDR3, the DNA is TGTGCCAGCAGCTTAGCGCTCTCGAGCGGGGGATACCACGAGCAGTACTTC.

This clonotype was picked up a small number of times. This chain uses TRBV7-2 with TRBJ2-7; D possibly corresponds to TRBD2 (6 bases). Germline assignment: CDR1 SGHTA and CDR2 FQGNSA. With 1 base removed from V and 2 bases from J, the gap between germline ends came to 12 bases. There are 15 residues in the CDR3. The DNA for the CDR3 is TGTGCCAGCAGCTTAGGACCTAGCGTAACCTACGAGCAGTACTTC. Protein: CASSLGPSVTYEQYF.

In its sample, this clonotype was seen a few times. The chain employs TRBV20-1 and TRBJ2-5, with a tentative D call TRBD1 (5 bases). The CDR3 contains 15 residues. Per the germline V gene, CDR1 is DFQATT and CDR2 is SNEGSKA (reference sequence). The V end lost 2 bases, the J end lost 2 bases, and 15 bases lay between the germline ends. In DNA, the CDR3 is TGCAGTGCTAGATCCCCTACAGGAGCGCAAGAGACCCAGTACTTC. It translates to CSARSPTGAQETQYF.

The J gene is TRBJ2-3, the V gene TRBV30; D tentatively fits TRBD1 or TRBD2 (5 bases each). Trimming shortened V by 7 bases and J by 1 base, and 9 bases separated the two germline ends. CDR3 length equals 12 residues. The germline gives CDR1 GTSNPN, CDR2 SVGIG (reference sequence). The CDR3 loop reads CAYGAGTDTQYF. CDR3 nucleotides: TGTGCCTACGGGGCTGGCACAGATACGCAGTATTTT.

A few counts support this clonotype. The chain combines TRBV10-3 with TRBJ2-7; no clear D gene. This CDR3 is built from 14 residues. CDR1 is ENHRY and CDR2 is SYGVKD in the germline V gene. Deletions cut 6 bases from V and 6 bases from J, with 18 bases between. For the CDR3, the DNA is TGTGCCATCAGAGCGACTCGGGCCCCCCTCGAGCAGTACTTC. Amino acid sequence: CAIRATRAPLEQYF.

This clonotype was observed a few times. V gene TRBV20-1 combines with J gene TRBJ2-3; 8 bases match TRBD2. Germline V gene lookup returns CDR1 DFQATT and CDR2 SNEGSKA (reference sequence). This CDR3 has 14 residues. V shed 6 bases and J 0 bases; nucleotides not matched to a gene: 5. CDR3 residues: CSAGGAGSTDTQYF. CDR3 DNA sequence: TGCAGTGCCGGGGGGGCGGGGAGCACAGATACGCAGTATTTT.

The J gene is TRBJ2-4, the V gene TRBV3-1; D not resolved. Germline V gives CDR1 LGHDT, CDR2 YNNKEL (reference sequence). The CDR3 extends over 15 amino acids. Trimming left V 0 bases short and J 4 bases short, with 10 bases between. The CDR3 sequence: CASSQDGELKNIQYF. The CDR3, as DNA: TGTGCCAGCAGCCAAGATGGAGAACTTAAAAACATTCAGTACTTC.

V and J are TRBV10-3 and TRBJ2-1; D is perhaps TRBD2 (5 bases). CDR1 is ENHRY and CDR2 is SYGVKD in the germline V gene. The CDR3 spans 14 residues. V was clipped by 0 bases and J by 8 bases, with 11 bases between them. In DNA form, the CDR3 reads TGTGCCATCAGTGAGTCGGAGCGGAGGCATGAGCAGTTCTTC. It specifies CAISESERRHEQFF.

This clonotype was found many times. The chain is built from TRBV27 and TRBJ2-1, with TRBD1 matching 9 bases. J was trimmed by 4 bases and V by 5 bases; bases with no gene match: 9. CDR3 length: 16 residues. From germline, CDR1 is MNHEY and CDR2 SMNVEV (reference sequence). The CDR3, as DNA: TGTGCCAGCAGTACACCACAGGGGGCAGGTTACAATGAGCAGTTCTTC. This gives the protein CASSTPQGAGYNEQFF.

V gene TRBV6-5 combines with J gene TRBJ2-2; 8 bases are a match to TRBD2. CDR3 length: 17 residues. CDR1 MNHEY and CDR2 SVGAGI come from the germline V gene. With V trimmed by 2 bases and J by 6 bases, 11 bases remained unmatched. The CDR3 spells CASSYQGAGVSSGELFF. The CDR3 DNA reads TGTGCCAGCAGTTACCAGGGAGCGGGAGTTTCGTCCGGGGAGCTGTTTTTT.

This clonotype came up once. CDR3 loop: CASSLEVAGATDTQYF. For the CDR3, the DNA is TGTGCCAGCAGCTTGGAGGTAGCGGGGGCCACAGATACGCAGTATTTT. This sequence joins TRBV5-5 and TRBJ2-3; 9 bases are shared with TRBD2. Germline V gene lookup returns CDR1 SGHKS and CDR2 YYEKEE (reference sequence). The CDR3 runs 16 residues. J was trimmed by 2 bases and V by 0 bases; bases with no gene match: 4.

The chain recombines TRBV7-9 with TRBJ2-5; D gene unclear. Between the trimmed V and J ends, which lost 3 bases and 4 bases, there was a span of 12 bases. CDR3 length: 14 residues. Germline CDR1 SEHNR, CDR2 FQNEAQ (reference sequence). DNA of the CDR3: TGTGCCAGCAGCTTTAATTCAGGAAGAGAGACCCAGTACTTC. This encodes CASSFNSGRETQYF.

This clonotype appeared many times. The chain links TRBV6-1 to TRBJ2-1; D remains unclear. CDR3 length equals 14 residues. Per the germline V gene, CDR1 is MNHNS and CDR2 is SASEGT. V lost 6 bases to trimming and J lost 8 bases, with 17 bases between them. CDR3 sequence reads: CASRGPSGRDEQFF. CDR3 sequence (DNA): TGTGCCAGCAGGGGTCCGAGTGGAAGAGATGAGCAGTTCTTC.

This chain links TRBV10-3 with TRBJ2-1, with 12 bases identical to TRBD2. J gave up 7 bases and V 7 bases, and 8 bases lay outside the gene matches. The V gene's germline CDR1 is ENHRY and CDR2 SYGVKD. This CDR3 has 15 amino acids. The CDR3 DNA reads TGTGCCATCAAGGAAACTAGCGGGGGGATGAATGAGCAGTTCTTC. Protein sequence: CAIKETSGGMNEQFF.

There are many counts of this clonotype. J is TRBJ2-3 and V is TRBV5-1, with D perhaps matching TRBD1 or TRBD2 (6 bases each). V was cut by 5 bases and J by 5 bases, with 12 bases left in between. Germline lookup yields CDR1 SGHRS and CDR2 YFSETQ. This CDR3 spans 13 amino acids. CDR3 in DNA: TGCGCCAGCAGGCAGGGGACTGGAGATACGCAGTATTTT. Translation: CASRQGTGDTQYF.

The rearrangement uses TRBV29-1 and TRBJ2-1; 9 bases agree with TRBD2. The CDR3 spans 14 residues. Germline V gene lookup returns CDR1 SQVTM and CDR2 ANQGSEA. V shed 7 bases and J 10 bases; nucleotides not matched to a gene: 14. The DNA of the CDR3 is TGCAGCGCCTCGTCCGCGGGAGGGCCGCGAGAGCAGTTCTTC. Encoded protein: CSASSAGGPREQFF.

This clonotype came up a few times. The gene calls are TRBV5-6 and TRBJ2-7; tentatively, D is TRBD1 (5 bases). There are 13 residues in the CDR3. The V and J ends lost 4 bases and 3 bases respectively, with 11 bases between them. CDR1 is SGHDT, CDR2 YYEEEE, per germline. CDR3 nucleotides: TGTGCCAGCAGCGTAGGACATAACTACGAGCAGTACTTC. Encoded protein: CASSVGHNYEQYF.

The chain is built from TRBV11-2 and TRBJ2-7; 7 nucleotides match TRBD1. CDR3 length: 15 amino acids. Germline V gene lookup returns CDR1 SGHAT and CDR2 FQNNGV. Trimming took 5 bases from V and 3 from J; bases not matched to a gene: 10. The CDR3 here is CASSLGQDPFYEQYF. The CDR3, as DNA: TGTGCCAGCAGCCTTGGACAGGACCCCTTCTACGAGCAGTACTTC.

This clonotype was seen more than once but under ten times. The chain is built from TRBV7-2 and TRBJ1-5; D not certain. The CDR3 covers 14 residues. The V gene lost 2 bases and the J gene lost 4 bases, with 9 bases spanning the gap. Germline loops: CDR1 SGHTA, CDR2 FQGNSA. CDR3 protein: CASSLYGGNQPQHF. DNA of the CDR3: TGTGCCAGCAGCTTATACGGCGGAAATCAGCCCCAGCATTTT.

This clonotype was seen many times. The rearrangement joins TRBV5-1 to TRBJ2-1; 9 positions agree with TRBD2. Germline lookup yields CDR1 SGHRS and CDR2 YFSETQ. The CDR3 is made up of 15 amino acids. V dropped 4 bases and J dropped 4; count of bases not matched to a gene: 6. The CDR3 region has the DNA TGCGCCAGCAGCCCATATAGCGGGGGTTACAATGAGCAGTTCTTC. Its translation is CASSPYSGGYNEQFF. Based on the CDR3 plus reference TRBV5-1 and TRBJ2-1, the full variable domain is KAGVTQTPRYLIKTRGQQVTLSCSPISGHRSVSWYQQTPGQGLQFLFEYFSETQRNKGNFPGRFSGRQFSNSRSEMNVSTLELGDSALYLCASSPYSGGYNEQFFGPGTRLTVL.

V is TRBV4-3 and J is TRBJ2-1; no clear D. CDR1 is LGHNA, CDR2 YSLEER, per germline. CDR3 length: 15 residues. The ends were cut back, 5 bases at V and 6 bases at J, with 17 bases in the middle. The CDR3 sequence: CASSAGVRDGNEQFF. DNA of the CDR3: TGCGCCAGCAGCGCCGGAGTTCGAGACGGCAATGAGCAGTTCTTC.

There are a few counts of this clonotype. V gene TRBV6-5 combines with J gene TRBJ2-1, with no clear D. Germline loops: CDR1 MNHEY, CDR2 SVGAGI. Trimming removed 3 bases at V and 8 bases at J, with 14 bases between. The CDR3 runs to 14 residues. The CDR3 spells CASSYGRPGDEQFF. Here the CDR3 DNA reads TGTGCCAGCAGTTATGGTCGGCCGGGCGATGAGCAGTTCTTC.

The rearrangement links TRBV7-9 to TRBJ2-7; perhaps D is TRBD1 or TRBD2 (6 bases each). The germline V and J ends were trimmed by 4 bases and 3 bases, with 16 bases remaining between them. The CDR3 extends over 15 amino acids. Germline V CDR1 and CDR2: SEHNR, FQNEAQ (reference sequence). The CDR3 sequence is CASSSPRGAGYEQYF. The CDR3 DNA is TGTGCCAGCAGCTCCCCGAGGGGGGCCGGCTACGAGCAGTACTTC.

This clonotype was observed a few times. V usage is TRBV9 and J usage is TRBJ2-1, with D possibly matching TRBD1 (6 bases). Between the trimmed V and J ends, which lost 2 bases and 8 bases, there was a span of 14 bases. CDR3 length: 14 amino acids. Germline V gene data show CDR1 as SGDLS and CDR2 as YYNGEE. DNA of the CDR3: TGTGCCAGCAGCGTCCTAGGACAGCAACATGAGCAGTTCTTC. Its translation is CASSVLGQQHEQFF.

The chain links TRBV12-3 or TRBV12-4 to TRBJ1-5; D is perhaps TRBD1 (5 bases). The CDR3 extends over 15 amino acids. With 4 bases removed from V and 4 bases from J, the gap between germline ends came to 14 bases. The CDR3 loop reads CASSSRGGGNQPQHF. Here the CDR3 DNA reads TGTGCCAGCAGTTCCCGCGGGGGAGGGAATCAGCCCCAGCATTTT.

This clonotype was seen a few times. The V call is TRBV5-1, the J call TRBJ2-6; TRBD2 agrees at 7 bases. Per the germline V gene, CDR1 is SGHRS and CDR2 is YFSETQ. Trimming at V came to 0 bases and at J to 0 bases, leaving 3 bases not matched to a gene. CDR3 length equals 17 residues. The CDR3 protein is CASSLAPSGSGANVLTF. The CDR3 region has the DNA TGCGCCAGCAGCTTGGCCCCTAGCGGCTCTGGGGCCAACGTCCTGACTTTC.

This chain joins TRBV7-2 and TRBJ2-1; 8 bases are a match to TRBD1. The CDR3 sequence is 13 residues long. V lost 1 base to trimming and J lost 9 bases; unmatched junction nucleotides: 2. Germline CDR1 SGHTA, CDR2 FQGNSA. CDR3 sequence: CASSLGGQGEQFF. In DNA form, the CDR3 reads TGTGCCAGCAGCTTAGGAGGACAGGGTGAGCAGTTCTTC.